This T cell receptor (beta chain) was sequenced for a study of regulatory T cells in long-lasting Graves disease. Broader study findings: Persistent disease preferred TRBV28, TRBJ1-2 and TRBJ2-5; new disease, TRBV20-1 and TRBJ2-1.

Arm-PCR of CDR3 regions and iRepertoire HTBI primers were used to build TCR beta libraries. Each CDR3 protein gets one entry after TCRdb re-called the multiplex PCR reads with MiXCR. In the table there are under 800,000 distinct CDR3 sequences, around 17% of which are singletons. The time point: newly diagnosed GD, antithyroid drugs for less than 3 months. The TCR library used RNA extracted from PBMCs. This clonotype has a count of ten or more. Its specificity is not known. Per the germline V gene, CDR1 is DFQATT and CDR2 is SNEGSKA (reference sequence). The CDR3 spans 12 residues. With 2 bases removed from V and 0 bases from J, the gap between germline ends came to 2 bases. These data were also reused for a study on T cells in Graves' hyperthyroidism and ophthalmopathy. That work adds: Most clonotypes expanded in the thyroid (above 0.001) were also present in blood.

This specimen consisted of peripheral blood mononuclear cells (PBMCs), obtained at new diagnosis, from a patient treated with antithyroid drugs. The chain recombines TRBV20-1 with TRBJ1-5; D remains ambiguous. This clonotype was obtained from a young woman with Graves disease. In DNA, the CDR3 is TGCAGTGCTAGAATTAGCAATCAGCCCCAGCATTTT. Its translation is CSARISNQPQHF.